The 25 T cell receptor beta chains reported below all come from one sample, sequenced in a study of regulatory T cells in long-lasting Graves disease (dated by TCRdb to about 2021). Per the publication, the time point label means: persistent/refractory GD, antithyroid drugs over 5 years with positive TRAb. For both TCR sequencing and RNA sequencing, RNA was extracted from PBMCs in TRIzol. The library was generated by multiplex PCR. The run used an Illumina HiSeq 4000. To build TCR beta libraries, CDR3 regions were amplified by Arm-PCR using iRepertoire HTBI primers. In TCRdb, the public reads were trimmed at Q25 with fastp and aligned with MiXCR, with productive beta chains retained. Every distinct CDR3 protein forms one entry, paired with its most common genes and DNA. The sample table records approximately 500,000 distinct CDR3 sequences; under 25% of these occur just once. The top ten clonotypes cover less than 9% of the sample.

The material sequenced was peripheral blood mononuclear cells (PBMCs), taken when the disease was refractory, from a patient treated with antithyroid drugs. These receptors originate from a female donor with Graves disease.

To note about this clonotype: With only one base between it and a far larger clone, this is likely a read error. The chain recombines TRBV6-9 with TRBJ2-7; TRBD1 matches 7 bases. Germline-derived CDR1 and CDR2 are MNHGY and SVAAGI. This CDR3 is 13 amino acids long. In DNA form, the CDR3 reads TGTGCCAGCAGTTTAGACAGGGCCTACGAGCAGTGCTTC. This codes for CASSLDRAYEQCF.

In this sample, this clonotype turned up many times. The chain joins TRBV12-3 or TRBV12-4 to TRBJ1-1; D remains unclear. The CDR3 runs 14 residues. The V end lost 3 bases, the J end lost 2 bases, and 10 bases lay between the germline ends. This CDR3 reads CASSFGLPNTEAFF. The CDR3, as DNA: TGTGCCAGCAGTTTTGGCCTACCCAACACTGAAGCTTTCTTT.

The CDR3 nucleotides read TGTGCCAGCAAAAGGGAGACTGGTCACACTGAAGCTTTCTTT. It yields the protein CASKRETGHTEAFF. V and J are TRBV12-3 or TRBV12-4 and TRBJ1-1; no clear D gene. V lost 7 bases and J 3 bases, leaving 15 bases between the germline ends. The CDR3 has 14 residues.

This rearrangement joins TRBV3-1 to TRBJ1-5; weak D call: TRBD1 (5 bases). The CDR3 runs 15 residues. Germline lookup yields CDR1 LGHDT and CDR2 YNNKEL (reference sequence). Trimming stripped 3 bases from V and 1 base from J, with 10 bases between. The CDR3 sequence is CASSQGGLSNQPQHF. The CDR3 bases are TGTGCCAGCAGCCAGGGGGGGTTGAGCAATCAGCCCCAGCATTTT.

This clonotype has only a few counts. This chain uses TRBV6-9 with TRBJ1-4; possible D gene TRBD1, 5 bases. Trimming took off 2 bases at V and 0 bases at J, with 13 bases between the two ends. CDR3 size: 17 residues. Per germline, CDR1 MNHGY and CDR2 SVAAGI. The CDR3 DNA reads as TGTGCCAGCAGTTATGGTGACAGCGTCGCAACTAATGAAAAACTGTTTTTT. Encoded protein: CASSYGDSVATNEKLFF.

J is TRBJ2-4 and V is TRBV28; D tentatively fits TRBD1 or TRBD2 (5 bases each). Germline CDR1 is MDHEN and CDR2 is SYDVKM. V lost 5 bases and J 3 bases, leaving 23 bases between the germline ends. This CDR3 is built from 18 residues. Here the CDR3 reads CASSTARQLGVLKNIQYF. The CDR3 bases are TGTGCCAGCAGTACGGCCCGACAGTTGGGGGTTCTCAAAAACATTCAGTACTTC.

The J gene is TRBJ1-5, the V gene TRBV6-1, with 9 bases that match TRBD1. The CDR3 contains 15 residues. Trimming removed 5 bases from V and 2 bases from J; junction bases left unmatched: 4. The germline CDR1 and CDR2 sequences are MNHNS and SASEGT. The CDR3 spells CASSTGGLGNQPQHF. Written as DNA, the CDR3 is TGTGCCAGCAGTACAGGGGGCCTTGGCAATCAGCCCCAGCATTTT.

This clonotype came up a few times. The V gene is TRBV7-2, the J gene TRBJ2-7; 10 bases agree with TRBD2. The CDR3 is 16 amino acids. The J segment lost 2 bases and the V segment lost 8 bases, leaving 12 bases of the junction unmatched. The germline V gene encodes CDR1 SGHTA and CDR2 FQGNSA. For the CDR3, the DNA is TGTGCCAGCGGGGAGGCTAGCGGGAGCCAAACCTACGAGCAGTACTTC. Protein product: CASGEASGSQTYEQYF.

This clonotype came up many times. This chain uses TRBV20-1 with TRBJ2-5; D is unresolved. V was shortened by 5 bases and J by 5 bases, with 9 bases between the two germline ends. Germline CDR1 DFQATT, CDR2 SNEGSKA (reference sequence). This CDR3 has 11 amino acids. The CDR3 region is CSAWDAETQYF. CDR3 nucleotides: TGCAGTGCTTGGGATGCGGAGACCCAGTACTTC.

This clonotype was counted at least ten times. Here the CDR3 reads CASSSWTSGRAEQYF. In DNA, the CDR3 is TGTGCCAGCAGCTCCTGGACTAGCGGGAGAGCCGAGCAGTACTTC. This sequence joins TRBV11-2 and TRBJ2-7, with 13 bases identical to TRBD2. The length of the CDR3 is 15 residues. Germline CDR1 is SGHAT and CDR2 is FQNNGV. With 4 bases clipped from V and 6 bases from J, the junction kept 6 bases outside the gene matches.

About this clonotype itself: A much larger clone sits a single nucleotide away, making a read error possible. The rearrangement uses TRBV6-1 and TRBJ2-7, with 8 nucleotides matching TRBD1. The CDR3 contains 15 residues. The germline CDR1 and CDR2 sequences are MNHNS and SASEGT. V lost 2 bases to trimming and J lost 4 bases; unmatched junction nucleotides: 7. CDR3 nucleotides: TGTGCCAGCAGTGAAAAGGAACAGGGGGTATACGAGCAGTACTTC. It is translated as CASSEKEQGVYEQYF.

The chain couples TRBV29-1 to TRBJ1-2; possibly TRBD1 for D (5 bases). Germline V gene lookup returns CDR1 SQVTM and CDR2 ANQGSEA. V lost 3 bases to trimming and J lost 3 bases, with 11 bases between them. This CDR3 region has 13 residues. Here the CDR3 reads CSVDPTAHYGYTF. The CDR3 coding sequence is TGCAGCGTTGATCCGACAGCCCACTATGGCTACACCTTC.

The rearrangement uses TRBV28 and TRBJ2-3; D perhaps matches TRBD2 (5 bases). From germline, CDR1 is MDHEN and CDR2 SYDVKM. V lost 3 bases and J 2 bases, leaving 9 bases between the germline ends. CDR3 length: 14 residues. CDR3 in DNA: TGTGCCAGCAGTTTGCCTAGCTACACAGATACGCAGTATTTT. Its protein is CASSLPSYTDTQYF.

This clonotype was counted a few times. This could be a read error, since a much larger clone is one nucleotide away. The chain recombines TRBV12-3 or TRBV12-4 with TRBJ2-2; 11 bases are shared with TRBD2. Trimming at V came to 6 bases and at J to 9 bases, leaving 12 bases not matched to a gene. The CDR3 has 16 residues. This CDR3 is CASSPLGTSGTRELFF. The CDR3 region has the DNA TGTGCCAGCAGCCCCCTGGGGACTAGCGGAACCAGGGAGCTGTTTTTT.

CDR3: CAIGKETANQPQHF. CDR3 DNA: TGTGCCATCGGGAAAGAGACGGCCAATCAGCCCCAGCATTTT. J is TRBJ1-5 and V is TRBV10-3; D is undetermined. The CDR3 is 14 residues long. Germline loops: CDR1 ENHRY, CDR2 SYGVKD. Trimming left V 8 bases short and J 3 bases short, with 14 bases between.

This clonotype was seen a few times. The germline gene is not matched at one end of the junction; a read error may be the cause. The V and J genes are TRBV14 and TRBJ2-7; D is possibly TRBD1 (5 bases). The CDR3 spans 15 residues. Germline V gives CDR1 SGHDN, CDR2 FVKESK. The CDR3 reads CASSQEGARTYEQYF. The CDR3 nucleotides read TGCGCCAGCAGCCAAGAAGGGGCCCGAACCTACGAGCAGTACTTC.

The chain uses TRBV7-3 and TRBJ2-5; maybe TRBD2 (6 bases). CDR1 is SGHTA and CDR2 is FQGTGA in the germline V gene. The CDR3 has 15 residues. Trimming cost V 3 bases and J 5 bases, with 16 bases left between them. The CDR3 sequence: CASSLTPPGRETQYF. CDR3 bases: TGTGCCAGCAGCTTGACCCCCCCGGGGAGGGAGACCCAGTACTTC. Full variable domain (remainder filled in from reference TRBV7-3 and TRBJ2-5): GAGVSQTPSNKVTEKGKYVELRCDPISGHTALYWYRQSLGQGPEFLIYFQGTGAADDSGLPNDRFFAVRPEGSVSTLKIQRTERGDSAVYLCASSLTPPGRETQYFGPGTRLLVL.

This clonotype came up many times. V usage is TRBV12-3 or TRBV12-4 and J usage is TRBJ1-2; TRBD1 matches at 7 bases. The CDR3 runs to 14 residues. With V trimmed by 7 bases and J by 0 bases, 5 bases remained unmatched. The CDR3, as DNA: TGTGCCAGCACCGACAGGGCGTCTAACTATGGCTACACCTTC. Protein sequence: CASTDRASNYGYTF.

This clonotype appeared a few times. J is TRBJ2-7 and V is TRBV24-1; D is possibly TRBD1 (6 bases). CDR3 length: 13 residues. Per the germline V gene, CDR1 is KGHDR and CDR2 is SFDVKD. V dropped 4 bases and J dropped 5 bases, with 11 bases sitting between them. The CDR3, as DNA: TGTGCCACCAGTGAACCAGGACAGAACGAGCAGTACTTC. Translation gives CATSEPGQNEQYF.

This rearrangement joins TRBV5-4 to TRBJ2-5, with D uncertain. Trimming stripped 1 base from V and 5 bases from J, with 15 bases between. This CDR3 contains 15 residues. Looked up from germline, CDR1 is SGHNT and CDR2 is YYREEE (reference sequence). CDR3: CASSLRLNSGETQYF. CDR3 DNA sequence: TGTGCCAGCAGCTTGCGGCTGAACTCCGGTGAGACCCAGTACTTC.

In its sample, this clonotype was seen a few times. The rearrangement uses TRBV6-1 and TRBJ2-7; D ambiguous. This CDR3 contains 15 residues. V lost 4 bases and J lost 2, with 15 bases in between. Per the germline V gene, CDR1 is MNHNS and CDR2 is SASEGT. The CDR3 spells CASSVQPLKTYEQYF. DNA of the CDR3: TGTGCCAGCAGTGTACAGCCCCTAAAGACCTACGAGCAGTACTTC.

In this sample, this clonotype turned up many times. The CDR3 DNA reads TGTGCCAGCAGCCGACGGGGAGAGACCCAGTACTTC. Translated: CASSRRGETQYF. The chain couples TRBV12-3 or TRBV12-4 to TRBJ2-5, with D perhaps TRBD2 (5 bases). The CDR3 length is 12 residues. Trimming removed 6 bases from V and 4 bases from J, with 9 bases in between.

The rearrangement links TRBV20-1 to TRBJ1-6; D might be TRBD1 (5 bases). This CDR3 is built from 13 residues. Germline values: CDR1 DFQATT, CDR2 SNEGSKA (reference sequence). Here the CDR3 DNA reads TGCGGTGTTAGGGGTATCTATAATTCACCCCTCCACTTT. It encodes CGVRGIYNSPLHF.

In this sample, this clonotype turned up many times. DNA for the CDR3: TGTGCCACCAGTGATTTCGGACAGGGCTACACCTTC. Translation gives CATSDFGQGYTF. The chain employs TRBV24-1 and TRBJ1-2, with D perhaps matching TRBD1 (6 bases). Deletions cut 1 base from V and 8 bases from J, with 7 bases between. The CDR3 totals 12 residues. Germline V gives CDR1 KGHDR, CDR2 SFDVKD.

This clonotype showed up many times. This sequence joins TRBV6-2 or TRBV6-3 and TRBJ2-7; 9 bases are shared with TRBD1. The V and J ends lost 5 bases and 4 bases, in that order; junction bases with no gene match: 12. The CDR3 has 16 amino acids. Germline V gene sequence: CDR1 MNHEY, CDR2 SVGEGT. The CDR3 DNA reads TGTGCCAGCAGTCTCCACTCGACAGGGGGTCTGTACGAGCAGTACTTC. As protein: CASSLHSTGGLYEQYF.